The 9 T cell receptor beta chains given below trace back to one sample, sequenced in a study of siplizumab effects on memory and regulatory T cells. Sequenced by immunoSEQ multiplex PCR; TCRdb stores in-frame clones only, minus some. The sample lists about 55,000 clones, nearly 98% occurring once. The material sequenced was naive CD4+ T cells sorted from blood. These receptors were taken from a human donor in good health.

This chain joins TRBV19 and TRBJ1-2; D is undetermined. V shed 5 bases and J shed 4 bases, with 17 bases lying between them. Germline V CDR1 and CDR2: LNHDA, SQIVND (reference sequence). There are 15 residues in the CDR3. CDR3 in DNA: TGTGCCAGTAGTCTACCTCTGGTTGATAGCTATGGCTACACCTTC. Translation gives CASSLPLVDSYGYTF.

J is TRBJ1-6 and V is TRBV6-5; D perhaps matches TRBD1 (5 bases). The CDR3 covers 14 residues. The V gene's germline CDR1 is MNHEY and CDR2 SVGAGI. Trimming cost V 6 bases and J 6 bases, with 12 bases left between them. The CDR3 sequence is CASRPWDGNSPLHF. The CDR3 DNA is TGTGCCAGCAGACCCTGGGACGGTAATTCACCCCTCCACTTT.

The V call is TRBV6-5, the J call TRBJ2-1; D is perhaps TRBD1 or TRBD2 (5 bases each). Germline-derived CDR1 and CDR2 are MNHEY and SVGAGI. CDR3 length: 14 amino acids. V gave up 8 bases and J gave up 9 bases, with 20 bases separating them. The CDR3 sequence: CASHSIGAPVEQFF. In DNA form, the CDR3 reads TGTGCCAGCCACTCGATCGGGGCGCCCGTTGAGCAGTTCTTC.

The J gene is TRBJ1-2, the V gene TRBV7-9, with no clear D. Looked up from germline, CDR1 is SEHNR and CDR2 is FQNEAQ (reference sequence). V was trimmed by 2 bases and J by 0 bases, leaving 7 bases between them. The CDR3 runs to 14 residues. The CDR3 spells CASSLNTANYGYTF. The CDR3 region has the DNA TGTGCCAGCAGCTTAAACACTGCTAACTATGGCTACACCTTC.

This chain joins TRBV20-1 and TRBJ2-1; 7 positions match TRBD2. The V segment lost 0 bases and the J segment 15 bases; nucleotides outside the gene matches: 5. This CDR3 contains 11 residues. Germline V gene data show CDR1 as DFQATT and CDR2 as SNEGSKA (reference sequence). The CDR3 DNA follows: TGCAGTGCTAGAGATCTAGCGGAAATGTTCTTC. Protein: CSARDLAEMFF.

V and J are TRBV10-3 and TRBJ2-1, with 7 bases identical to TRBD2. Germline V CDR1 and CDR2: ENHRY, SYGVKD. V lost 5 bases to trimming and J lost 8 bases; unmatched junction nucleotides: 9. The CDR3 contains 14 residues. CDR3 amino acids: CAISQAGDRDEQFF. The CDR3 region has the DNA TGTGCCATCAGTCAGGCGGGAGATAGGGATGAGCAGTTCTTC.

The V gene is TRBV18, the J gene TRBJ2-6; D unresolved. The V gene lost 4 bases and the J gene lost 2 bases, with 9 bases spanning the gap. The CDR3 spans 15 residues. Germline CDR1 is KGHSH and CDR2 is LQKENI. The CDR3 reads CASSQGRTGANVLTF. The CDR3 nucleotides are TGTGCCAGCTCACAGGGCCGAACTGGGGCCAACGTCCTGACTTTC. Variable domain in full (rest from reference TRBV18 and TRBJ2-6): NAGVMQNPRHLVRRRGQEARLRCSPMKGHSHVYWYRQLPEEGLKFMVYLQKENIIDESGMPKERFSAEFPKEGPSILRIQQVVRGDSAAYFCASSQGRTGANVLTFGAGSRLTVL.

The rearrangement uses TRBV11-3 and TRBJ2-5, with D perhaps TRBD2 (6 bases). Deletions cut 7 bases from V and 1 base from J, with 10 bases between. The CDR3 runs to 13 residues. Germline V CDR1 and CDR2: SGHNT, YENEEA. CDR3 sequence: CASTETSQETQYF. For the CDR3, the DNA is TGTGCCAGCACCGAGACTAGCCAAGAGACCCAGTACTTC.

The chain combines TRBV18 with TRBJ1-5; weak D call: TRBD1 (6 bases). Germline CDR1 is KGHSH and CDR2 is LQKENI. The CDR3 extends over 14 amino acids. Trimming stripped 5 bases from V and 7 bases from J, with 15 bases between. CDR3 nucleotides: TGTGCCAGCTCAGGAGGTCAGGGGTGGCAGCCCCAGCATTTT. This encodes CASSGGQGWQPQHF.